The 9 T cell receptor beta chains presented below share a single source sample, sequenced in a study of response to subunit inactivated influenza vaccine. In TCRdb, the RT-PCR reads were re-called with MiXCR into one record per CDR3 protein. Seen here are hundreds of thousands of distinct CDR3 sequences, about 10% observed once, and the top ten hold about 12%. This specimen was PBMCs from blood, taken 40 to 50 days after vaccination. The receptors shown here come from a man aged 45-65 years who received an inactivated influenza vaccine.

The J gene is TRBJ1-1, the V gene TRBV20-1; no definite D call. Germline CDR1 DFQATT, CDR2 SNEGSKA (reference sequence). V was trimmed by 1 base and J by 5 bases, leaving 17 bases between them. This CDR3 has 15 residues. CDR3 sequence: CSARVYGTAGTEAFF. The CDR3 DNA reads as TGCAGTGCTAGAGTATACGGAACGGCCGGAACTGAAGCTTTCTTT.

J is TRBJ1-1 and V is TRBV12-3 or TRBV12-4; 9 bases align to TRBD1. With 6 bases clipped from V and 2 bases from J, the junction kept 7 bases outside the gene matches. The CDR3 totals 15 residues. The CDR3 sequence: CASRTQGAANTEAFF. DNA of the CDR3: TGTGCCAGCAGAACACAGGGGGCGGCTAACACTGAAGCTTTCTTT.

The chain couples TRBV12-3 or TRBV12-4 to TRBJ2-6, with a weak D call TRBD2 (6 bases). The V end was cut by 5 bases, the J end by 2 bases, with 10 bases between. The CDR3 consists of 15 residues. The CDR3 sequence: CASSPRRAGANVLTF. CDR3 DNA sequence: TGTGCCAGCAGTCCACGGAGGGCTGGGGCCAACGTCCTGACTTTC.

At least ten counts were recorded for this clonotype. The gene calls are TRBV5-1 and TRBJ2-1; the D gene is possibly TRBD2 (5 bases). The CDR3 is 14 residues long. The V end was cut by 2 bases, the J end by 8 bases, with 14 bases between. Looked up from germline, CDR1 is SGHRS and CDR2 is YFSETQ. In DNA form, the CDR3 reads TGCGCCAGCAGCTTCTCGACCCCCGGGGATGAGCAGTTCTTC. Protein sequence: CASSFSTPGDEQFF.

In this sample, this clonotype turned up a few times. This CDR3 is CASSPPGGQVNEKLFF. CDR3 in DNA: TGTGCCAGCTCACCACCGGGCGGACAGGTTAATGAAAAACTGTTTTTT. The chain has TRBV18 and TRBJ1-4; the match to TRBD1 covers 7 bases. The CDR3 is 16 amino acids. Trimming at V came to 0 bases and at J to 4 bases, leaving 5 bases not matched to a gene. The V gene's germline CDR1 is KGHSH and CDR2 LQKENI.

The chain links TRBV6-1 to TRBJ2-1; the D call may be TRBD1 or TRBD2 (5 bases each). CDR3 length: 13 residues. The ends were cut back, 7 bases at V and 12 bases at J, with 19 bases in the middle. Per germline, CDR1 MNHNS and CDR2 SASEGT. This CDR3 reads CASKTGTTHSQFF. DNA for the CDR3: TGTGCCAGCAAGACCGGGACCACACATTCGCAGTTCTTC.

The chain joins TRBV6-2 or TRBV6-3 to TRBJ2-7; 7 bases are shared with TRBD1. Unmatched junction bases numbered 9, after V lost 7 bases and J lost 6 bases. The CDR3 has 13 amino acids. Looked up from germline, CDR1 is MNHEY and CDR2 is SVGEGT. The CDR3 here is CASNDRVFGEQYF. The CDR3 DNA reads as TGTGCCAGCAACGACAGGGTTTTCGGCGAGCAGTACTTC.

This clonotype was recorded many times. One junction end does not reproduce the germline sequence, and a read error may be involved. CDR3 DNA: TGCGCCAGCAGCCAAGATTGGGGAAGCTATGAGAGCCAGTACTTC. This codes for CASSQDWGSYESQYF. This chain joins TRBV4-3 and TRBJ2-5, with unresolved D. The germline V gene has CDR1 LGHNA and CDR2 YSLEER. The CDR3 runs 15 residues.

In its sample, this clonotype was seen a few times. This chain uses TRBV24-1 with TRBJ2-7, with D maybe TRBD1 (7 bases). The CDR3 runs 17 residues. Trimming pared 5 bases from V and 5 bases from J, leaving 24 bases between. Per the germline V gene, CDR1 is KGHDR and CDR2 is SFDVKD. In nucleotides, the CDR3 is TGTGCCACCAGTGGAGGGGGCCAGGACAGTTGGGGGGACGAGCAGTACTTC. Its protein is CATSGGGQDSWGDEQYF.